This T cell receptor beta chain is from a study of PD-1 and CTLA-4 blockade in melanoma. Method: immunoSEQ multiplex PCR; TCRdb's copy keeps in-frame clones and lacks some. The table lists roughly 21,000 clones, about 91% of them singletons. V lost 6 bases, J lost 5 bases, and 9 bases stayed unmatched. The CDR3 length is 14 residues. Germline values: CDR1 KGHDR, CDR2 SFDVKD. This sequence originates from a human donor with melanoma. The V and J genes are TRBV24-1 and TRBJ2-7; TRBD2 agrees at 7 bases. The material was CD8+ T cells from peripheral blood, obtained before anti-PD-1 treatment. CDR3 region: CATSSGGFINEQYF. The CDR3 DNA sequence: TGTGCCACCAGTTCCGGGGGGTTTATTAACGAGCAGTACTTC.